The clone carrying this T cell receptor (beta chain) was observed many times. Its specificity is not known. The library was built from about 0.4 ug RNA with molecular barcoded adaptors for alpha/delta and beta/gamma chains. TCRdb itself ran the reads through MiXCR, one entry per CDR3 protein. Here the sample spans roughly 130,000 distinct CDR3 sequences, roughly 13% being singletons. The data originate from a study of read filtering for tumor transcriptome and immune sequencing. The overall study: After DNase treatment, RNA was made into whole-transcriptome libraries.

Trimming removed 8 bases at V and 6 bases at J, with 20 bases between. Germline loops: CDR1 MNHNY, CDR2 SVGAGI (reference sequence). The CDR3 spans 15 residues. Study-wide results and limits: In IR-seq, single-read clonotypes were about 81.9% of clonotypes but 3% to 3.5% of reads. IR-seq and RNA-seq agreed better without single-read clonotypes.

Sequenced material: a population of CD138-negative cells sorted from bone marrow. The genes are TRBV6-6 and TRBJ2-1; TRBD2 is a possible D gene (6 bases). The source of this sequence is a donor at least 40 years old with multiple myeloma. DNA of the CDR3: TGTGCCAGCCACCTCCGGGCGGGGCCGGGCAATGAGCAGTTCTTC. Translating gives CASHLRAGPGNEQFF.